This TCR beta chain was captured in a study of T cell repertoires in cytomegalovirus infection. Study details: Indicated by public TCR beta signatures were CMV infection and matching HLA type.

Whole-study results and caveats: Dominating the ex vivo response were TCR beta clonotypes that were CMV-specific and HLA-C-restricted. Accumulated public TCR beta family frequency recognized individuals carrying CMV together with the relevant HLA.

To note about this clonotype: Its cognate antigen is unknown. This may be a read error, as it is one base from a much larger clone.

The CDR3 loop spans 13 amino acids. The germline V gene has CDR1 SGHTA and CDR2 FQGNSA. Trimming stripped 1 base from V and 7 bases from J, with 11 bases between. TCRdb reprocessed the reads via MiXCR and lists one record per CDR3 protein. The sample has about 300,000 distinct CDR3 sequences, 25% seen once; the top ten hold 14%. The chain couples TRBV7-2 to TRBJ2-7; no clear D gene. Sequencing was carried out using PBMCs. The TCR sequence derives from a human donor in good health (CMV status not recorded). Some clones in this sample may be carry-over from other donors' samples. The CDR3 loop is CASSLVGSWEQYF. CDR3 DNA sequence: TGTGCCAGCAGCTTAGTGGGGTCGTGGGAGCAGTACTTC. The entire variable domain, with the rest obtained from reference TRBV7-2 and TRBJ2-7, is as follows: GAGVSQSPSNKVTEKGKDVELRCDPISGHTALYWYRQSLGQGLEFLIYFQGNSAPDKSGLPSDRFSAERTGGSVSTLTIQRTQQEDSAVYLCASSLVGSWEQYFGPGTRLTVT.